The entry below describes one T cell receptor beta chain. Its antigen is undetermined. The junction departs from the called germline gene at one end, perhaps through a read error. Generation of TCR beta libraries employed quantitative 5'-RACE incorporating molecular barcodes. TCRdb ran MiXCR on the 5' RACE reads and lists one entry per CDR3 protein. The data hold some 800,000 distinct CDR3 sequences, with approximately 10% observed a single time. This entry is derived from a study of CD8 T cells in ankylosing spondylitis. Regarding the study as a whole: As reported, disease-linked clones showed significant enrichment in matched ankylosing spondylitis synovial fluid. The study identified a TCR beta motif of seven or eight highly homologous variants that appeared characteristic of ankylosing spondylitis blood.

Per germline, CDR1 SGHNT and CDR2 YYREEE (reference sequence). The CDR3 totals 16 residues. This receptor was obtained from a male donor with ankylosing spondylitis. The specimen sequenced was blood, either unsorted or a sorted T cell fraction (not recorded which). The chain uses TRBV5-4 and TRBJ2-4, with D unclear. CDR3 sequence reads: CANSPTVTLAKNIQYF. CDR3 DNA sequence: TGTGCCAACAGCCCGACGGTTACTCTAGCCAAAAACATTCAGTACTTC.